One TCR beta chain is described in this entry. The antigen remains unidentified. Other DNA sequences of this sample code for an identical CDR3. Amplification used 60 Vbeta primers and 13 Jbeta primers. The data were produced by immunoSEQ multiplex PCR, yet TCRdb's version contains in-frame clones alone and is incomplete. The top ten clones hold approximately 8.9% of a sample with under 40,000 clones, 60% to 80% of them seen once. The CDR3 spans 15 residues. V was trimmed by 5 bases and J by 10 bases, leaving 23 bases between them. Germline CDR1 is LNHDA and CDR2 is SQIVND (reference sequence). This sample is drawn from a study of cytomegalovirus exposure and HLA in healthy donors. Study-level findings and limits: A link between a missense DCLRE1C variant and TCR beta V- and J-gene trimming emerged from a later analysis.

The source of this sequence is a woman aged 25 to 39 in good health and CMV-seropositive. The chain carries TRBV19 and TRBJ1-1, with D maybe TRBD1 (5 bases). The sample taken for sequencing was PBMCs. The CDR3 DNA reads as TGTGCCAGTAGTCTCACCGGGGGAAGAACAGTGGGAGCTTTCTTT. Amino acids: CASSLTGGRTVGAFF.